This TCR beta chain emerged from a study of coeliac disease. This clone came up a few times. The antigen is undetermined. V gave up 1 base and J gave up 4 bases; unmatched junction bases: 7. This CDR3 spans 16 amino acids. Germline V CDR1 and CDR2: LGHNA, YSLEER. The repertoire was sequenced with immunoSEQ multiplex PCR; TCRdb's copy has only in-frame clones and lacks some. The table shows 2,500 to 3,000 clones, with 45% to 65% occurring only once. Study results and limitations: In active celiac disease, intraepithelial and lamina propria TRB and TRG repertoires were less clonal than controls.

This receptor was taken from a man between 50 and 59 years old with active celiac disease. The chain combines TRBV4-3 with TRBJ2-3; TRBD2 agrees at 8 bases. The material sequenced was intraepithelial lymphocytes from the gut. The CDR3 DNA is TGCGCCAGCAGCCAAGCCGGGAGGGGAGTGGCAGATACGCAGTATTTT. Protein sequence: CASSQAGRGVADTQYF.